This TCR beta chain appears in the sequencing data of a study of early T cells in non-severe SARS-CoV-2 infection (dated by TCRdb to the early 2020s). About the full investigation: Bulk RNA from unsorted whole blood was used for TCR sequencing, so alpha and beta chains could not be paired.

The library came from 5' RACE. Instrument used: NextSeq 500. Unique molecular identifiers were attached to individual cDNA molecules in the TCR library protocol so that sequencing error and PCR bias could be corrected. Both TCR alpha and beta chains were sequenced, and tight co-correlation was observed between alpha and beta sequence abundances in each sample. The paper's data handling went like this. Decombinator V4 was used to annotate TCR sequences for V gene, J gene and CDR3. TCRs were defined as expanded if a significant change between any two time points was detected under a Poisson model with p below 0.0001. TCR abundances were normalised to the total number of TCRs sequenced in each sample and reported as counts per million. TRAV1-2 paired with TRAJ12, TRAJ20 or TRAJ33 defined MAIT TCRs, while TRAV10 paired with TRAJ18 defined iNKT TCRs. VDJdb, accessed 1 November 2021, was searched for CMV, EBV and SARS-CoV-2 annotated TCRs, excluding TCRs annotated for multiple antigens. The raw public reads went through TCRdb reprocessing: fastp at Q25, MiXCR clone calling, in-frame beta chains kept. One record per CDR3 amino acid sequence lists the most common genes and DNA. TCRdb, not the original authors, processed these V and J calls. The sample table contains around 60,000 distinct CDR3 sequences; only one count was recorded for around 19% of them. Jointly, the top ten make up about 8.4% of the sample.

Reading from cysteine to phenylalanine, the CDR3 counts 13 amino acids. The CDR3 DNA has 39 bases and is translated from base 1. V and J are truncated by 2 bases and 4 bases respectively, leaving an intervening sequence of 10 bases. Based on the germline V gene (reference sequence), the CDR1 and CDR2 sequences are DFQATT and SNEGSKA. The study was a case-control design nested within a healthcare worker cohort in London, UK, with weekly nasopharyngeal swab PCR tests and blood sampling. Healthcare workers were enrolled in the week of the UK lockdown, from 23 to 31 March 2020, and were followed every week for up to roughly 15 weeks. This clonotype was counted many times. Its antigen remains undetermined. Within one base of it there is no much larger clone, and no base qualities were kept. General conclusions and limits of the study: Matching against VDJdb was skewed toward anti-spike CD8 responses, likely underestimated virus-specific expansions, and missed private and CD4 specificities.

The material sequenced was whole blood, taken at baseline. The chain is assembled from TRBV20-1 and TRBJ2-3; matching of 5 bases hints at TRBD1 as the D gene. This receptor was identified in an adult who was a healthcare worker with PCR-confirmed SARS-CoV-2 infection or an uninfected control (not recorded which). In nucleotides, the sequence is TGCAGTGCTAGATCTCAGGGATCAGATACGCAGTATTTT. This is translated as CSARSQGSDTQYF.